The subject of this entry is one TCR beta chain. TCRdb ran MiXCR on the RT-PCR reads and lists one entry per CDR3 protein. In the table there are about 24,000 distinct CDR3 sequences, roughly 43% of which are singletons. The data stem from a study of patients and donors after allogeneic stem cell transplantation. This CDR3 spans 16 amino acids. CDR1 SGDLS and CDR2 YYNGEE come from the germline V gene. Trimming removed 1 base at V and 1 base at J, with 13 bases between. The chain combines TRBV9 with TRBJ2-3; perhaps TRBD2 as D (5 bases). Sequenced: blood, either unsorted or a sorted T cell fraction (not recorded which). The receptor comes from a human donor who was either an allogeneic HSCT recipient or a stem cell or donor lymphocyte infusion donor (not recorded which). It is not recorded whose cells these are; they may come from a transplant donor. Here the CDR3 DNA reads TGTGCCAGCAGCGTAACCGGACTGCCGGGCACAGATACGCAGTATTTT. Amino acid sequence: CASSVTGLPGTDTQYF.